The 12 T cell receptor beta chains below were found in one sample sequenced in a study of shared clonotypes between healthy human individuals. Using immunoSEQ multiplex PCR, the repertoire was profiled, and TCRdb retains in-frame clones only, with some absent. The table lists about 960,000 clones, over 75% of them singletons. Sample: memory CD4+ T cells sorted from blood. Subset denoted: CD45RA-negative fraction. These receptors all come from a man between 18 and 29 years old in good health.

V gene TRBV6-1 combines with J gene TRBJ2-1; no firm D call. The CDR3 loop spans 12 amino acids. The V gene lost 6 bases and the J gene lost 6 bases, with 9 bases spanning the gap. Per germline, CDR1 MNHNS and CDR2 SASEGT. CDR3 residues: CASRANRNEQFF. The CDR3 nucleotides are TGTGCCAGCAGGGCTAACCGCAATGAGCAGTTCTTC.

The rearrangement uses TRBV9 and TRBJ2-7, with 7 bases lining up with TRBD1. Germline lookup yields CDR1 SGDLS and CDR2 YYNGEE. This CDR3 comprises 13 residues. V gave up 4 bases and J gave up 6 bases; unmatched junction bases: 7. The CDR3 reads CASSLDRVGEQYF. The CDR3 nucleotides are TGTGCCAGCAGCCTAGACAGGGTTGGCGAGCAGTACTTC.

This clone has a handful of counts. The chain employs TRBV7-2 and TRBJ1-1, with TRBD1 matching 7 bases. Trimming removed 5 bases from V and 4 bases from J; junction bases left unmatched: 4. Germline V CDR1 and CDR2: SGHTA, FQGNSA. There are 13 residues in the CDR3. This CDR3 reads CASSRQGGTEAFF. CDR3 coding DNA: TGTGCCAGCAGCAGACAGGGCGGCACTGAAGCTTTCTTT.

The chain has TRBV9 and TRBJ2-7; D remains unclear. V lost 0 bases and J 3 bases, leaving 13 bases between the germline ends. CDR3 length equals 15 residues. CDR1 is SGDLS and CDR2 is YYNGEE in the germline V gene. CDR3: CASSVAPQDGYEQYF. CDR3 coding DNA: TGTGCCAGCAGCGTAGCCCCCCAGGACGGCTACGAGCAGTACTTC. Using reference TRBV9 and TRBJ2-7 for the parts outside the CDR3, the full variable domain is DSGVTQTPKHLITATGQRVTLRCSPRSGDLSVYWYQQSLDQGLQFLIQYYNGEERAKGNILERFSAQQFPDLHSELNLSSLELGDSALYFCASSVAPQDGYEQYFGPGTRLTVT.

This clone has just one count. V usage is TRBV6-1 and J usage is TRBJ2-2, with 7 bases fitting TRBD1. Unmatched junction bases numbered 9, after V lost 6 bases and J lost 5 bases. The germline V gene has CDR1 MNHNS and CDR2 SASEGT. This CDR3 is built from 15 residues. CDR3 nucleotides: TGTGCCAGCAGGGCCGGACAGGTTGGGACCGGGGAGCTGTTTTTT. This gives the protein CASRAGQVGTGELFF.

The V call is TRBV5-1, the J call TRBJ1-6; TRBD1 might be the D (6 bases). This CDR3 has 19 residues. CDR1 SGHRS and CDR2 YFSETQ come from the germline V gene. Between the trimmed V and J ends, which lost 0 bases and 0 bases, there was a span of 16 bases. CDR3: CASSLVATGAGSYNSPLHF. In nucleotides, the CDR3 is TGCGCCAGCAGCTTGGTCGCCACGGGGGCCGGCTCCTATAATTCACCCCTCCACTTT.

In this sample, this clone turned up once. The chain has TRBV5-1 and TRBJ2-1, with unresolved D. The CDR3 totals 14 residues. Per the germline V gene, CDR1 is SGHRS and CDR2 is YFSETQ. V was pared by 0 bases and J by 6 bases, with 10 bases between. For the CDR3, the DNA is TGCGCCAGCAGCTTGGAGGGTATCGCCAATGAGCAGTTCTTC. Its translation: CASSLEGIANEQFF.

The rearrangement uses TRBV5-1 and TRBJ1-1; tentatively, D is TRBD1 (6 bases). The germline gives CDR1 SGHRS, CDR2 YFSETQ. V lost 4 bases to trimming and J lost 6 bases, with 16 bases between them. CDR3 size: 14 residues. DNA for the CDR3: TGCGCCAGCAGCCCGAGGGGGTTAGTCGCTGAAGCTTTCTTT. It yields the protein CASSPRGLVAEAFF.

The chain joins TRBV9 to TRBJ2-5; perhaps TRBD1 as D (5 bases). CDR1 SGDLS and CDR2 YYNGEE come from the germline V gene. The CDR3 contains 14 residues. The V and J ends lost 0 bases and 2 bases respectively, with 8 bases between them. DNA of the CDR3: TGTGCCAGCAGCGTAGACAGGTGGCAAGAGACCCAGTACTTC. The encoded protein is CASSVDRWQETQYF. Supplemented by reference TRBV9 and TRBJ2-5, the full variable domain reads DSGVTQTPKHLITATGQRVTLRCSPRSGDLSVYWYQQSLDQGLQFLIQYYNGEERAKGNILERFSAQQFPDLHSELNLSSLELGDSALYFCASSVDRWQETQYFGPGTRLLVL.

This clone was detected a few times. The rearrangement uses TRBV6-1 and TRBJ1-6, with TRBD1 identical over 9 bases. Losses at the gene ends were 2 bases for V and 7 bases for J; bases not matched to a gene: 9. The CDR3 is 17 amino acids. Germline CDR1 and CDR2: MNHNS and SASEGT. This CDR3 reads CASSEPVAGTGNSPLHF. CDR3 nucleotide sequence: TGTGCCAGCAGTGAACCCGTAGCCGGGACAGGGAATTCACCCCTCCACTTT.

The V gene is TRBV9, the J gene TRBJ2-2; unclear D gene. V lost 0 bases and J 5 bases, leaving 8 bases between the germline ends. The CDR3 extends over 14 amino acids. The germline gives CDR1 SGDLS, CDR2 YYNGEE. CDR3: CASSVDPLTGELFF. Written as DNA, the CDR3 is TGTGCCAGCAGCGTAGACCCGCTAACCGGGGAGCTGTTTTTT.

The chain combines TRBV13 with TRBJ2-2, with D uncertain. V lost 6 bases to trimming and J lost 6 bases, with 17 bases between them. This CDR3 is 15 amino acids long. CDR1 PRHDT and CDR2 FYEKMQ come from the germline V gene (reference sequence). CDR3 nucleotides: TGTGCCAGCAGTAGGATGATGTCCCCGGCCGGGGAGCTGTTTTTT. Its translation: CASSRMMSPAGELFF.